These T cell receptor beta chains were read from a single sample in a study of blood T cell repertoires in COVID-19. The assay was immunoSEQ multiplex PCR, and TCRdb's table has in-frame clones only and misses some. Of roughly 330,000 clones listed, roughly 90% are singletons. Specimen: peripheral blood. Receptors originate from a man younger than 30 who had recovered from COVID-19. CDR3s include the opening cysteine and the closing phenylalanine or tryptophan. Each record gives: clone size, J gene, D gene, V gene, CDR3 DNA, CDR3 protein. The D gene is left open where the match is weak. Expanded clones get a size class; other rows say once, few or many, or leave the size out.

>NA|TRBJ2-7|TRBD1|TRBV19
TGTGCCAGTAGTATAGGGACAGGGGGCACCTACGAGCAGTACTTC
CASSIGTGGTYEQYF
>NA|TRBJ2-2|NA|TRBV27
TGTGCCAGCAGTTCCCTAAACACCGGGGAGCTGTTTTTT
CASSSLNTGELFF
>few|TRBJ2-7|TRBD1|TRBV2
TGTGCCAGCAGGGGAGTGGGACAGTTTCTCGACGAGCAGTACTTC
CASRGVGQFLDEQYF
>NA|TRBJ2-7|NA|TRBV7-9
TGTGCCAGCAGCTTATCGGCGGACTACGCCTACGAGCAGTACTTC
CASSLSADYAYEQYF
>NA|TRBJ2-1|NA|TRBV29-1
TGCAGCGTTGAGAGCTCCTACAATGAGCAGTTCTTC
CSVESSYNEQFF
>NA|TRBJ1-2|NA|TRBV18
TGTGCCAGCTCACCAGAGGGTTTTTCTGGCTACACCTTC
CASSPEGFSGYTF
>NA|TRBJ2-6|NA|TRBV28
TGTGCCAGCAGTTTTGGCTCCTTCTCTGGGGCCAACGTCCTGACTTTC
CASSFGSFSGANVLTF
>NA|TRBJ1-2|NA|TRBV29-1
TGCAGCGCCCCGGAGCCTTCTAACTATGGCTACACCTTC
CSAPEPSNYGYTF
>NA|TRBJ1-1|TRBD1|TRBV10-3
TGTGCCATCAGTGAGTCGATCGGACAGGTGAACACTGAAGCTTTCTTT
CAISESIGQVNTEAFF
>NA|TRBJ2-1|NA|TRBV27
TGTGCCAGCAGTCGGACAGGGAGGGGGTCAAGCTCCTACAATGAGCAGTTCTTC
CASSRTGRGSSSYNEQFF
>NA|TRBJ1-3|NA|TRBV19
TGTGCCAGTAGTATTTGGGCAGGTCCGGCCTCTGGAAACACCATATATTTT
CASSIWAGPASGNTIYF
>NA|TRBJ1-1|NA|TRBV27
TGTGCCAGCAGTTCGCTAAGGGGGACTGAAGCTTTCTTT
CASSSLRGTEAFF